This T cell receptor (beta chain) is from a study of shared clonotypes between healthy human individuals. Of note for this clone: Its matching antigen is unknown.

Study results and caveats: Only blood was sampled, and tissue TCR repertoires likely differ from blood ones. Incomplete sequencing of sorted subsets was indicated by rarefaction despite large depth. A reduction in generation probabilities was seen for non-shared clonotypes relative to those shared by all four donors.

CDR1 is SGHRS and CDR2 is YFSETQ in the germline V gene. The CDR3 contains 18 residues. V was trimmed by 1 base and J by 1 base, leaving 18 bases between them. It was at deep level that the assay was run. TCRdb keeps only in-frame clones here, not all; method: immunoSEQ multiplex PCR. This table has around 2.5 million clones, 80% to 95% appearing once. The source of this sequence is a man between 18 and 35 years old in good health. Some clones in this sample may be carry-over from other donors' samples. Sequencing was done on a sample of naive CD4+ T cells from PBMCs. Sample subset: CD45RA+ positively selected. The chain employs TRBV5-1 and TRBJ1-3; D ambiguous. CDR3 nucleotide sequence: TGCGCCAGCAGCTTGACGTTGGTGGATGGGAGGTCTGGAAACACCATATATTTT. The encoded protein is CASSLTLVDGRSGNTIYF.